This T cell receptor (beta chain) was identified during a study of human T cells and chemical hapten exposure. Time point: healthy volunteer bleed at 6 weeks. Extraction of total RNA was performed on unfractionated whole blood. MiXCR, applied by TCRdb to the RACE reads, yields one record per CDR3 protein. The data contain around 47,000 distinct CDR3 sequences, 3.5% to 4% of them seen just once; the ten biggest clones take up around 5.7%. The sample holds many counts of this clonotype. Trimming cost V 6 bases and J 5 bases, with 13 bases left between them. From germline, CDR1 is MNHEY and CDR2 SVGAGI. There are 14 residues in the CDR3.

The chain links TRBV6-5 to TRBJ1-4; D perhaps matches TRBD1 (6 bases). Material for sequencing was whole blood. The sequence derives from a human donor in good health. Some clones in this sample may be carry-over from other donors' samples. In DNA form, the CDR3 reads TGTGCCAGCAGACGGACAGTGAGAAATGAAAAACTGTTTTTT. Amino acid sequence: CASRRTVRNEKLFF.